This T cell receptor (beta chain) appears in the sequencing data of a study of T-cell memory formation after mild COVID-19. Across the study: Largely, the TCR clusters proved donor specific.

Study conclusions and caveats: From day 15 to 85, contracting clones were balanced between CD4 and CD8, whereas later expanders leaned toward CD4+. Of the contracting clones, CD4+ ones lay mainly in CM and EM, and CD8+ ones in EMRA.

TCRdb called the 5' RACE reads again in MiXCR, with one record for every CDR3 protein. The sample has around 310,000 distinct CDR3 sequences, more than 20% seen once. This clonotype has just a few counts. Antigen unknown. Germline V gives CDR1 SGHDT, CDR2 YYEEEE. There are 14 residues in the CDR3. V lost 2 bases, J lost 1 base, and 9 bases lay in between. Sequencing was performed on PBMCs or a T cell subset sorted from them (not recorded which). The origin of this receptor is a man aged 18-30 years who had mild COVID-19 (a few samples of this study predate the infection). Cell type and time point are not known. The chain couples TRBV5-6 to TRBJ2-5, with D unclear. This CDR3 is CASSLRISQETQYF. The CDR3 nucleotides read TGTGCCAGCAGCTTAAGGATTTCCCAAGAGACCCAGTACTTC.